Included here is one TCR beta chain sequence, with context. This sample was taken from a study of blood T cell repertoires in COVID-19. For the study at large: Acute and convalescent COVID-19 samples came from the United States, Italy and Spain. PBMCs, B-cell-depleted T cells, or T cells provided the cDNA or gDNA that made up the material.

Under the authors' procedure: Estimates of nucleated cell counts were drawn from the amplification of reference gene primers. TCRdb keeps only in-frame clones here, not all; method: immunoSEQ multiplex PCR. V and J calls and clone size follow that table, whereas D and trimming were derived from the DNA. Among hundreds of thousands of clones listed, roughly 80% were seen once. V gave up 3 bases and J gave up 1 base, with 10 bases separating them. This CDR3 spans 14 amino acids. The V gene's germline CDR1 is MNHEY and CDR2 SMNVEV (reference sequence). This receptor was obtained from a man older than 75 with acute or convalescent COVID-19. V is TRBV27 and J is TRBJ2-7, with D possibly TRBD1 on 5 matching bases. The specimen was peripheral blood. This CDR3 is CASSFRDSSYEQYF. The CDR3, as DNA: TGTGCCAGCAGTTTCAGGGATTCTTCCTACGAGCAGTACTTC.